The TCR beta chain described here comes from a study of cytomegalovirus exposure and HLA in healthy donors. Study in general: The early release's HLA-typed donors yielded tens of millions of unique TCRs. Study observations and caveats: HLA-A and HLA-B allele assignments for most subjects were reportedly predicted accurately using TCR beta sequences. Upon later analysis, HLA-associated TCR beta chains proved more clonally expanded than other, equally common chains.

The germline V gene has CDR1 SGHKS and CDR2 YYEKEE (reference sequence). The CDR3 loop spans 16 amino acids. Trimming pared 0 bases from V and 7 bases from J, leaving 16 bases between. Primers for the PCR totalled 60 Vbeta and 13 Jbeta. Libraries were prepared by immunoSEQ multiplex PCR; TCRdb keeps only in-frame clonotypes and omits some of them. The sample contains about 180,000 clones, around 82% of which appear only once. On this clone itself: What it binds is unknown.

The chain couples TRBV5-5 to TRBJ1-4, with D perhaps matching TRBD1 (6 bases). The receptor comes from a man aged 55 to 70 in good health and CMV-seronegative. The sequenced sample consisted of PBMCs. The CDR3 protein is CASSLGAGAGVEKLFF. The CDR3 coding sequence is TGTGCCAGCAGCTTGGGGGCAGGGGCGGGGGTTGAAAAACTGTTTTTT.